Shown below are 16 T cell receptor beta chains from a single sample sequenced in a study of identifying expanded T cells in peripheral blood. Clones were sequenced by immunoSEQ multiplex PCR, and TCRdb holds only the in-frame ones, with some missing. The sample yields about 97,000 clones, 70% to 90% seen once. Source material: blood. These receptors originate from a person aged 18 to 75 in good health.

The chain carries TRBV12-5 and TRBJ1-1; 7 bases are shared with TRBD1. The germline gives CDR1 LGHNT, CDR2 FRNRAP. There are 15 residues in the CDR3. V lost 6 bases and J lost 1; bases outside the gene matches: 8. The CDR3 DNA sequence: TGTGCTAGTGGCCCTACCGGGACAGAGAACACTGAAGCTTTCTTT. As protein: CASGPTGTENTEAFF.

This chain connects TRBV18 to TRBJ1-2; D is ambiguous. V was trimmed by 5 bases and J by 7 bases, leaving 17 bases between them. CDR1 and CDR2 from the germline V gene are KGHSH and LQKENI. There are 14 residues in the CDR3. The CDR3 sequence: CASSASDGRGGYTF. For the CDR3, the DNA is TGTGCCAGCTCAGCGTCAGACGGCCGGGGTGGCTACACCTTC.

As to this clone: Additional DNA sequences in this sample encode the identical CDR3. The chain links TRBV4-3 to TRBJ1-1; D uncertain. Trimming removed 4 bases from V and 1 base from J, with 7 bases in between. The germline V gene encodes CDR1 LGHNA and CDR2 YSLEER. The length of the CDR3 is 13 residues. The CDR3 spells CASSLGPNTEAFF. CDR3 nucleotide sequence: TGCGCCAGCAGCCTCGGCCCGAACACTGAAGCTTTCTTT.

This sequence joins TRBV7-9 and TRBJ2-1, with 10 bases lining up with TRBD2. J was trimmed by 2 bases and V by 4 bases; bases with no gene match: 11. The CDR3 has 18 amino acids. The germline CDR1 and CDR2 sequences are SEHNR and FQNEAQ (reference sequence). CDR3 nucleotide sequence: TGTGCCAGCAGCTCGACAGGGTCGAGCGGGGGGGCCTACAATGAGCAGTTCTTC. The encoded protein is CASSSTGSSGGAYNEQFF.

The chain carries TRBV6-5 and TRBJ2-3; 10 positions agree with TRBD1. Per germline, CDR1 MNHEY and CDR2 SVGAGI. V trimming: 4 bases; J trimming: 10 bases; junction bases outside the gene matches: 5. The CDR3 totals 13 residues. CDR3 loop: CASSSTGTGAQYF. Here the CDR3 DNA reads TGTGCCAGCAGTTCGACCGGGACAGGGGCGCAGTATTTT.

The chain joins TRBV10-3 to TRBJ1-4; the D gene is possibly TRBD1 (6 bases). The CDR3 covers 14 residues. Germline V gene sequence: CDR1 ENHRY, CDR2 SYGVKD. V was trimmed by 7 bases and J by 0 bases, leaving 9 bases between them. CDR3 in amino acids: CAIKEGATNEKLFF. The CDR3 DNA follows: TGTGCCATCAAAGAGGGGGCAACTAATGAAAAACTGTTTTTT.

V and J are TRBV28 and TRBJ2-7; no clear D gene. The CDR3 contains 16 residues. Trimming left V 6 bases short and J 2 bases short, with 20 bases between. In germline, CDR1 is MDHEN, CDR2 SYDVKM. The CDR3 sequence is CASRRNTRSRTYEQYF. The CDR3 region has the DNA TGTGCCAGCAGACGAAATACACGGTCCAGAACCTACGAGCAGTACTTC.

The rearrangement joins TRBV20-1 to TRBJ2-7; D uncertain. Germline V gives CDR1 DFQATT, CDR2 SNEGSKA (reference sequence). Trimming took off 5 bases at V and 6 bases at J, with 11 bases between the two ends. The CDR3 runs to 11 residues. The CDR3 loop reads CSAPLAFEQYF. The CDR3 region has the DNA TGCAGTGCTCCTTTAGCTTTCGAGCAGTACTTC.

The chain joins TRBV10-2 to TRBJ1-2; no clear D. The CDR3 sequence is 12 residues long. V was shortened by 1 base and J by 5 bases, with 5 bases between the two germline ends. Germline loops: CDR1 WSHSY, CDR2 SAAADI. The chain's CDR3 is CASSELLYGYTF. CDR3 in DNA: TGCGCCAGCAGTGAGTTATTGTATGGCTACACCTTC.

The rearrangement uses TRBV5-1 and TRBJ2-7, with TRBD1 identical over 9 bases. V trimming: 4 bases; J trimming: 5 bases; junction bases outside the gene matches: 7. This CDR3 is 14 amino acids long. Germline V gene sequence: CDR1 SGHRS, CDR2 YFSETQ. The CDR3, as DNA: TGCGCCAGCAGCGTAGACAGGGGGAACGACGAGCAGTACTTC. It encodes CASSVDRGNDEQYF.

The rearrangement joins TRBV4-1 to TRBJ2-5; D possibly corresponds to TRBD2 (6 bases). The ends were cut back, 5 bases at V and 2 bases at J, with 15 bases in the middle. The CDR3 length is 15 residues. Germline CDR1 and CDR2: MGHRA and YSYEKL. The CDR3 region is CASSGTSAEQETQYF. DNA of the CDR3: TGCGCCAGCAGCGGGACTTCGGCGGAGCAAGAGACCCAGTACTTC.

This chain joins TRBV5-6 and TRBJ1-2, with D maybe TRBD1 (6 bases). The CDR3 loop spans 13 amino acids. Trimming removed 6 bases from V and 4 bases from J, with 13 bases in between. Per the germline V gene, CDR1 is SGHDT and CDR2 is YYEEEE. The CDR3 nucleotides read TGTGCCAGCAATCGAGGGGGGTCCTATGGCTACACCTTC. Protein: CASNRGGSYGYTF.

V gene TRBV9 combines with J gene TRBJ2-1; no clear D gene. CDR1 and CDR2 (germline): SGDLS, YYNGEE. Trimming removed 5 bases at V and 6 bases at J, with 18 bases between. CDR3 length: 15 residues. The CDR3 spells CASSLTPYPPNEQFF. CDR3 bases: TGTGCCAGCAGTTTGACGCCATACCCCCCCAATGAGCAGTTCTTC. Variable domain in full (rest from reference TRBV9 and TRBJ2-1): DSGVTQTPKHLITATGQRVTLRCSPRSGDLSVYWYQQSLDQGLQFLIQYYNGEERAKGNILERFSAQQFPDLHSELNLSSLELGDSALYFCASSLTPYPPNEQFFGPGTRLTVL.

This clone was seen once. This rearrangement joins TRBV21-1 to TRBJ2-7; the D segment call TRBD1 is taken from the table without a DNA check. TRBV21-1 is a documented pseudogene. This CDR3 contains 16 residues. The CDR3 coding sequence is TGTGCCAGCAGCCCAAGTGACAGGGTCGGCCCCGACGAGCAGTACTTC. It specifies CASSPSDRVGPDEQYF.

The chain couples TRBV13 to TRBJ1-3, with unresolved D. The germline gives CDR1 PRHDT, CDR2 FYEKMQ (reference sequence). This CDR3 is built from 14 residues. The V end lost 5 bases, the J end lost 4 bases, and 12 bases lay between the germline ends. This CDR3 reads CASSEGTKGNTIYF. Here the CDR3 DNA reads TGTGCCAGCAGCGAAGGTACCAAAGGAAACACCATATATTTT. The entire variable domain, with the rest obtained from reference TRBV13 and TRBJ1-3, is as follows: AAGVIQSPRHLIKEKRETATLKCYPIPRHDTVYWYQQGPGQDPQFLISFYEKMQSDKGSIPDRFSAQQFSDYHSELNMSSLELGDSALYFCASSEGTKGNTIYFGEGSWLTVV.

This clone was seen once. The V and J genes are TRBV27 and TRBJ2-2; 9 nucleotides line up with TRBD2. Germline V gene sequence: CDR1 MNHEY, CDR2 SMNVEV (reference sequence). The CDR3 totals 17 residues. With V trimmed by 3 bases and J by 0 bases, 5 bases remained unmatched. CDR3 region: CASSLGLAGSNTGELFF. The DNA for the CDR3 is TGTGCCAGCAGTTTGGGGCTAGCGGGGTCGAACACCGGGGAGCTGTTTTTT.